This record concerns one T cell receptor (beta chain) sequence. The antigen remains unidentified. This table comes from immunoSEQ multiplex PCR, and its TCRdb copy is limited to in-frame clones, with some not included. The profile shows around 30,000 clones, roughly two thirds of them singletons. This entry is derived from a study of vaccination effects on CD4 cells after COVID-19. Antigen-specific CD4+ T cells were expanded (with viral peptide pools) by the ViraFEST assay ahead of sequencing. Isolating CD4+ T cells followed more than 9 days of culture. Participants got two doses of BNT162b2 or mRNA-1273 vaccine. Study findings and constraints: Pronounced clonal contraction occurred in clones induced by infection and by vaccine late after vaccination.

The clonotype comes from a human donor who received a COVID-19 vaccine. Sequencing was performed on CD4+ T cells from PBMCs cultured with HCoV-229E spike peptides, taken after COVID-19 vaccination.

The CDR3 region has the DNA TGTGCCAGCAGTTACGGAGGCTCTGGGGCCAACGTCCTGACTTTC. This codes for CASSYGGSGANVLTF. This chain uses TRBV6-5 with TRBJ2-6, with a weak D call TRBD2 (5 bases). Germline CDR1 MNHEY, CDR2 SVGAGI. This CDR3 region has 15 residues. Trimming pared 2 bases from V and 0 bases from J, leaving 5 bases between.